Listed here are 14 T cell receptor beta chains from one sample, sequenced in a study of T cells in Graves' hyperthyroidism and ophthalmopathy (dated by TCRdb to between 2018 and 2021). Preparation of the library involved multiplex PCR. The listed sequencing device is Illumina HiSeq 2000. Amplification of TCR beta CDR3 regions was carried out from RNA transcripts. A first-round RT-PCR of the TCR CDR3 used the HTBI primer set with the Qiagen OneStep RT-PCR kit. The public reads were reanalyzed by TCRdb: fastp trimming at Q25, MiXCR alignment, in-frame beta chains only. Each record represents a unique CDR3 protein, reported with the most common genes and DNA among its rows. The sample includes fewer than 450,000 distinct CDR3 sequences, with around an eighth observed a single time. Around 28% of the sample goes to the ten largest clones. Sample: blood. These TCRs come from a man aged 45 to 65 with Graves' ophthalmopathy.

V is TRBV29-1 and J is TRBJ2-4; weak D call: TRBD1 (5 bases). The CDR3 has 13 amino acids. The V gene lost 3 bases and the J gene lost 2 bases, with 8 bases spanning the gap. The germline CDR1 and CDR2 sequences are SQVTM and ANQGSEA. Here the CDR3 DNA reads TGCAGCGTTGATGGGGCTACCAAAAACATTCAGTACTTC. Translating it yields CSVDGATKNIQYF.

The sample holds a few counts of this clonotype. This chain uses TRBV3-1 with TRBJ2-7; the match to TRBD1 covers 11 bases. V lost 4 bases, J lost 6 bases, and 11 bases stayed unmatched. The CDR3 covers 16 residues. In germline, CDR1 is LGHDT, CDR2 YNNKEL (reference sequence). The CDR3 here is CASSPSPWTGGTEQYF. CDR3 sequence (DNA): TGTGCCAGCAGCCCCTCACCCTGGACAGGGGGCACCGAGCAGTACTTC.

A remark on this clonotype: An end of the junction does not agree with germline; a read error may underlie this. The chain joins TRBV15 to TRBJ1-2; D gene uncertain. The CDR3 consists of 15 residues. Germline V gene lookup returns CDR1 LNHNV and CDR2 YYDKDF (reference sequence). The CDR3 DNA sequence: TGTGCCACCGGCAGAGATTTTGCCACCCGGGGTGGCTACACCTTC. It translates to CATGRDFATRGGYTF.

Comments on this clonotype: It may be a read error: a sequence one base away is much more abundant. The chain is built from TRBV11-3 and TRBJ1-4; perhaps TRBD1 as D (5 bases). Germline V gene sequence: CDR1 SGHNT, CDR2 YENEEA. This CDR3 is built from 15 residues. The CDR3 nucleotides are TGTGCCAGCAGCCCCAAGGGGACCTCTAATGAAAACCTGTTTTTT. This encodes CASSPKGTSNENLFF.

This clonotype showed up many times. This rearrangement joins TRBV3-1 to TRBJ2-5; possibly TRBD2 for D (7 bases). Trimming shortened V by 0 bases and J by 1 base, and 9 bases separated the two germline ends. The CDR3 contains 15 residues. Looked up from germline, CDR1 is LGHDT and CDR2 is YNNKEL (reference sequence). The CDR3 loop is CASSQERGGQETQYF. The CDR3 nucleotides read TGTGCCAGCAGCCAAGAGAGGGGGGGCCAAGAGACCCAGTACTTC.

The chain joins TRBV9 to TRBJ2-1, with D possibly TRBD2 on 5 matching bases. The CDR3 is 14 residues long. Germline V CDR1 and CDR2: SGDLS, YYNGEE. Trimming stripped 3 bases from V and 0 bases from J, with 7 bases between. CDR3 protein: CASSGSVSYNEQFF. DNA of the CDR3: TGTGCCAGCAGCGGTAGCGTCTCCTACAATGAGCAGTTCTTC.

The chain recombines TRBV20-1 with TRBJ2-3; no firm D call. Per the germline V gene, CDR1 is DFQATT and CDR2 is SNEGSKA (reference sequence). V was pared by 0 bases and J by 6 bases, with 7 bases between. CDR3 length: 12 amino acids. Written as DNA, the CDR3 is TGCAGTGCTAGAGATCTCTGGGATACGCAGTATTTT. Translating gives CSARDLWDTQYF.

This clonotype was recorded many times. The chain has TRBV12-3 or TRBV12-4 and TRBJ2-7; the match to TRBD1 covers 8 bases. V was clipped by 6 bases and J by 6 bases; unmatched bases: 13. This CDR3 spans 15 amino acids. The CDR3 DNA reads as TGTGCCAGCAGGGCCTCCAGGACAGGGCTCGCCGAGCAGTACTTC. This codes for CASRASRTGLAEQYF.

This clonotype occurred many times. The chain carries TRBV3-1 and TRBJ2-7, with 7 bases aligning to TRBD2. Germline-derived CDR1 and CDR2 are LGHDT and YNNKEL (reference sequence). V lost 1 base, J lost 4 bases, and 10 bases stayed unmatched. The CDR3 contains 16 residues. CDR3 DNA: TGTGCCAGCAGCCAAGGGACTAGTCAAAGTGTGTACGAGCAGTACTTC. Its protein product is CASSQGTSQSVYEQYF.

This clonotype was seen a few times. V and J are TRBV19 and TRBJ2-1; D possibly corresponds to TRBD2 (7 bases). This CDR3 contains 21 residues. Trimming shortened V by 0 bases and J by 4 bases, and 28 bases separated the two germline ends. CDR1 LNHDA and CDR2 SQIVND come from the germline V gene (reference sequence). CDR3 protein: CASSIDGGGRAIGRGYNEQFF. CDR3 nucleotides: TGTGCCAGTAGTATAGATGGGGGGGGCAGGGCGATCGGGCGGGGATACAATGAGCAGTTCTTC.

This clonotype was recorded at least ten times. CDR3 sequence: CSAGTERSYGYTF. Here the CDR3 DNA reads TGCAGTGCTGGGACAGAACGGTCTTATGGCTACACCTTC. The genes are TRBV20-1 and TRBJ1-2; TRBD1 matches 7 bases. Germline CDR1 DFQATT, CDR2 SNEGSKA (reference sequence). Trimming cost V 5 bases and J 5 bases; bases outside gene matches: 8. This CDR3 spans 13 amino acids.

The chain carries TRBV28 and TRBJ2-1, with D hard to call. Germline CDR1 MDHEN, CDR2 SYDVKM. The V gene lost 6 bases and the J gene lost 1 base, with 25 bases spanning the gap. This CDR3 comprises 19 residues. CDR3 sequence (DNA): TGTGCCAGCAGCTCCGGTTCGGCAAGTGGGAAAGGATCCTACAATGAGCAGTTCTTC. This gives the protein CASSSGSASGKGSYNEQFF.

This clonotype was picked up many times. V usage is TRBV5-1 and J usage is TRBJ1-2; 7 bases map to TRBD1. The trim removed 4 bases at V and 0 bases at J, leaving 9 bases unmatched. The length of the CDR3 is 16 residues. Germline-derived CDR1 and CDR2 are SGHRS and YFSETQ. The CDR3 region is CASSPSAGTANYGYTF. In DNA form, the CDR3 reads TGCGCCAGCAGCCCCTCGGCCGGGACAGCTAACTATGGCTACACCTTC.

Many counts were recorded for this clonotype. The chain employs TRBV28 and TRBJ2-3, with TRBD1 as a possible D gene (6 bases). This CDR3 contains 13 residues. Germline V gene lookup returns CDR1 MDHEN and CDR2 SYDVKM. Trimming left V 2 bases short and J 11 bases short, with 14 bases between. The chain's CDR3 is CASSLPGHQMQYF. DNA of the CDR3: TGTGCCAGCAGTTTACCGGGACACCAAATGCAGTATTTT.